The 2 T cell receptor beta chains below all came from one sample that was sequenced in a study of CD8 T cells in ankylosing spondylitis. Study-wide points: Seemingly characteristic of ankylosing spondylitis blood was a TCR beta motif consisting of eight highly homologous variants.

These receptors are not linked to any known antigen. One entry per CDR3 protein results from TCRdb running MiXCR on the 5' RACE reads. The top ten hold approximately 0.51% of the sample, which has 750,000 to 850,000 distinct CDR3 sequences, roughly 12% seen once. Sequencing was performed on blood, either unsorted or a sorted T cell fraction (not recorded which). These TCRs come from a male donor with ankylosing spondylitis.

CDR3 in DNA: TGTGCCAGCTCACCCCCAGGCGGGGGGCGCTACGAGCAGTACTTC. Amino acids: CASSPPGGGRYEQYF. V is TRBV18 and J is TRBJ2-7; 8 bases agree with TRBD2. This CDR3 region has 15 residues. J gave up 3 bases and V 3 bases, and 7 bases lay outside the gene matches. In germline, CDR1 is KGHSH, CDR2 LQKENI. Looking up the rest from reference TRBV18 and TRBJ2-7 gives the full variable domain: NAGVMQNPRHLVRRRGQEARLRCSPMKGHSHVYWYRQLPEEGLKFMVYLQKENIIDESGMPKERFSAEFPKEGPSILRIQQVVRGDSAAYFCASSPPGGGRYEQYFGPGTRLTVT.

The chain uses TRBV6-1 and TRBJ2-5; 7 bases are a match to TRBD1. After removal of 0 bases from V and 3 bases from J, the junction contained 7 bases not matched to a gene. The CDR3 covers 16 residues. CDR1 is MNHNS and CDR2 is SASEGT in the germline V gene. CDR3 amino acids: CASSEAIGTDKETQYF. The CDR3 DNA follows: TGTGCCAGCAGTGAAGCGATCGGGACAGATAAAGAGACCCAGTACTTC.